The entry below gives a single T cell receptor (beta chain) sequence along with its context. The entry originates in a study of OX40 agonist ivuxolimab in advanced cancers. About the research overall: Every 2 weeks, patients got intravenous ivuxolimab at one of six dose levels (0.01-10 mg/kg). Recorded diagnoses for dose-escalation patients were hepatocellular carcinoma, melanoma, renal cell or head and neck cancer.

TCRdb's copy holds only in-frame clones and misses some; the assay was immunoSEQ multiplex PCR. The table has 50,000 or so clones, roughly 90% seen once. Trimming removed 5 bases at V and 1 base at J, with 9 bases between. The length of the CDR3 is 13 residues. Germline-derived CDR1 and CDR2 are LGHNA and YSLEER. The sequences come from CD4+ or CD8+ T cells sorted from blood, collected in a trial of the OX40 agonist ivuxolimab. The V gene is TRBV4-3, the J gene TRBJ2-7, with D unclear. The origin of this receptor is an adult with an advanced solid tumor such as melanoma, head and neck, liver or kidney cancer. CDR3 amino acids: CASSGTGSYEQYF. The CDR3 region has the DNA TGCGCCAGCAGCGGAACCGGATCCTACGAGCAGTACTTC.